A single sample gave rise to the 23 T cell receptor beta chains below, sequenced in a study of CD8+CD57+ T cells in acquired aplastic anemia listed by TCRdb under 2018. For sequencing, an Illumina HiSeq 2000 was employed. Profiling of TCR beta VDJ combinations and CDR3 sequences used genomic DNA as the template. Using fastp at Q25 and MiXCR, TCRdb reprocessed the public reads and kept productive beta chains. Records with the same CDR3 protein are collapsed into one entry carrying the most frequent genes and DNA. This sample gives hundreds of thousands of distinct CDR3 sequences in total; 55% to 75% of them show up just once. The top ten clones comprise 3% to 4.5% of the sample. The sample comprised sorted CD4+, CD8+, or CD8+CD57+ T cells (not recorded which) from PBMCs. Source of these receptors: a human donor in good health, serving as a control.

Concerning this clonotype itself: The CDR3 carries no conserved terminal phenylalanine or tryptophan, so it likely arises from a read error. The limits of the CDR3 on the DNA are not certain, so only TCRdb's listed CDR3 is given. The chain carries TRBV9 and TRBJ1-2; the D call in the table, TRBD1, was not verified against the DNA. Germline V gene data show CDR1 as SGDLS and CDR2 as YYNGEE. Counting both end residues, the CDR3 totals 13 amino acids. The CDR3 region is CASSPSRGLGWAI.

As for this clonotype: Germline is not matched at one junction end, which may reflect a read error. This sequence joins TRBV7-4 and TRBJ1-6; a possible D gene is TRBD1 (5 bases). From germline, CDR1 is SGHVT and CDR2 SQSDAQ. The CDR3 consists of 15 residues. This CDR3 reads CASSVVGAHSSPHHF. CDR3 bases: TGTGCCAGCAGCGTAGTCGGGGCCCATAGTTCACCCCACCACTTT.

Remarks on this clonotype: In this CDR3 the conserved last residue, phenylalanine or tryptophan, is missing, so a read error is likely. The chain recombines TRBV7-2 with TRBJ2-3, with D uncertain. This CDR3 has 12 amino acids. The germline CDR1 and CDR2 sequences are SGHTA and FQGNSA. Between the trimmed V and J ends, which lost 3 bases and 8 bases, there was a span of 9 bases. CDR3 coding DNA: TGTGCCAGCAGCTTGTATTTGGGTACGCAGTATGAT. It specifies CASSLYLGTQYD.

The table lists this clonotype with a count of one. The chain links TRBV9 to TRBJ1-2; D possibly corresponds to TRBD1 (6 bases). Trimming stripped 4 bases from V and 0 bases from J, with 19 bases between. In germline, CDR1 is SGDLS, CDR2 YYNGEE. The CDR3 is 17 residues long. Here the CDR3 reads CASSHTTGNLPNYGYTF. Here the CDR3 DNA reads TGTGCCAGCAGCCACACGACAGGCAATTTACCTAACTATGGCTACACCTTC.

V is TRBV5-8 and J is TRBJ1-2; 8 bases are shared with TRBD1. The germline CDR1 and CDR2 sequences are SGHTS and YDEGEE. The junction had 8 bases not matched to a gene; V was cut back by 4 bases and J by 6 bases. The CDR3 is 14 amino acids. The CDR3 loop reads CASSRPGGANGYTF. The CDR3 DNA follows: TGTGCCAGCAGCCGCCCAGGGGGCGCCAATGGCTACACCTTC.

Worth noting for this clonotype: The junction shows a germline mismatch at one end, possibly a read error. The rearrangement joins TRBV7-2 to TRBJ1-3; D is perhaps TRBD1 (5 bases). This CDR3 has 19 residues. Germline CDR1 reads SGHTA; CDR2 reads FQGNSA. The DNA of the CDR3 is TGCGCCAGCAGCCAAGATTACAGGAGAGGCGCCTTCTCTGGAAACACCATATATTTT. Amino acids: CASSQDYRRGAFSGNTIYF.

In regard to this clonotype: One junction end does not reproduce the germline sequence, and a read error may be involved. The chain couples TRBV7-4 to TRBJ2-7; tentative D call: TRBD1 (6 bases). The CDR3 has 14 amino acids. CDR1 is SGHVT and CDR2 is SQSDAQ in the germline V gene. The CDR3, as DNA: TGCGCCAGCAGCCATCGGGACAACTCCTACGAGCAGTACTTC. Protein product: CASSHRDNSYEQYF.

With respect to this clonotype: This may arise from a read error, as a much more abundant clone is one base away. It is likely a read error, because the conserved phenylalanine at the end of the CDR3 is missing. The chain employs TRBV5-1 and TRBJ2-3; D is unresolved. This CDR3 spans 15 amino acids. Trimming stripped 7 bases from V and 0 bases from J, with 15 bases between. The V gene's germline CDR1 is SGHRS and CDR2 YFSETQ. This CDR3 is CASGLSQTSTDTQYL. The CDR3 DNA sequence: TGCGCCAGCGGGTTGTCTCAAACTAGCACAGATACGCAGTATCTT.

The chain joins TRBV20-1 to TRBJ2-7; D is uncertain. This CDR3 has 13 amino acids. V shed 0 bases and J shed 7 bases, with 13 bases lying between them. Germline loops: CDR1 DFQATT, CDR2 SNEGSKA (reference sequence). In DNA form, the CDR3 reads TGCAGTGCTAGAGATGGCAGAAACTATGAGCAGTACTTC. This encodes CSARDGRNYEQYF.

This clonotype turned up a few times. The chain employs TRBV25-1 and TRBJ1-1; D possibly corresponds to TRBD1 (6 bases). Germline values: CDR1 MGHDK, CDR2 SYGVNS. Deletions cut 8 bases from V and 3 bases from J, with 16 bases between. The CDR3 is made up of 14 amino acids. CDR3 in amino acids: CASLSARGDTEAFF. DNA for the CDR3: TGTGCCAGCTTAAGCGCAAGGGGGGACACTGAAGCTTTCTTT.

V usage is TRBV4-3 and J usage is TRBJ2-2, with D tentatively TRBD1 (5 bases). Germline values: CDR1 LGHNA, CDR2 YSLEER. Trimming left V 9 bases short and J 4 bases short, with 18 bases between. CDR3 length equals 15 residues. For the CDR3, the DNA is TGCGCCAGAGACCGGCAGGGTGGTATCACCGGGGAGCTGTTTTTT. As protein: CARDRQGGITGELFF.

About this clonotype itself: A junction end diverges from the germline sequence, so it may reflect a read error. The rearrangement uses TRBV7-8 and TRBJ2-1; 8 bases are a match to TRBD1. The CDR3 sequence is 15 residues long. Germline loops: CDR1 SGHVS, CDR2 FQNEAQ. The CDR3 loop is CASRPDRGEYYEQFF. As DNA, the CDR3 is TGTGCAAGCAGACCCGACAGGGGTGAATACTATGAGCAGTTCTTC.

This clonotype was found many times. The chain has TRBV4-1 and TRBJ1-4; the D is unclear. The CDR3 has 15 residues. Between the trimmed V and J ends, which lost 2 bases and 4 bases, there was a span of 11 bases. Per germline, CDR1 MGHRA and CDR2 YSYEKL. Here the CDR3 reads CASSQLKGLNEKLFF. The CDR3 DNA reads as TGCGCCAGCAGCCAATTAAAGGGCCTTAATGAAAAACTGTTTTTT.

The chain joins TRBV9 to TRBJ1-1; 7 nucleotides line up with TRBD1. This CDR3 contains 16 residues. The ends lost 0 bases at V and 9 bases at J; junction bases unmatched: 14. CDR1 is SGDLS, CDR2 YYNGEE, per germline. CDR3 sequence: CASSVDPGTAQEKAFF. The CDR3 bases are TGTGCCAGCAGCGTAGACCCGGGGACAGCCCAAGAGAAAGCTTTCTTT.

The rearrangement uses TRBV9 and TRBJ1-1; D not resolved. This CDR3 contains 14 residues. In germline, CDR1 is SGDLS, CDR2 YYNGEE. Trimming cost V 0 bases and J 14 bases, with 20 bases left between them. In DNA, the CDR3 is TGTGCCAGCAGCGTAGCCTCGGACCCCGCACCGTTATTCTTT. This translates into CASSVASDPAPLFF.

This clonotype was picked up one time. CDR3: CASSLYLPLAGGSEQYF. In DNA, the CDR3 is TGTGCCAGCAGTCTGTACCTTCCCCTAGCGGGGGGCAGCGAGCAGTACTTC. The chain is built from TRBV12-3 or TRBV12-4 and TRBJ2-7; the match to TRBD2 covers 11 bases. V was clipped by 5 bases and J by 6 bases; unmatched bases: 15. The CDR3 sequence is 17 residues long.

This chain connects TRBV5-1 to TRBJ1-1; TRBD1 agrees at 8 bases. V trimming: 8 bases; J trimming: 6 bases; junction bases outside the gene matches: 15. From germline, CDR1 is SGHRS and CDR2 YFSETQ. CDR3 length: 15 amino acids. The CDR3, as DNA: TGCGCCAGGGGACAGGACACTGGGCCTACTGCTGAAGCTTTCTTT. Translated: CARGQDTGPTAEAFF.

Here the CDR3 reads CSARNQASAEAFF. CDR3 DNA: TGCAGTGCTAGGAATCAGGCGAGCGCTGAAGCTTTCTTT. The J gene is TRBJ1-1, the V gene TRBV20-1; D not certain. The ends were cut back, 3 bases at V and 6 bases at J, with 14 bases in the middle. The CDR3 covers 13 residues. CDR1 and CDR2 from the germline V gene are DFQATT and SNEGSKA (reference sequence).

As concerns this clonotype: An end of the junction differs from the germline gene, which may be a read error. The J gene is TRBJ1-2, the V gene TRBV24-1; perhaps TRBD1 as D (6 bases). The CDR3 is 15 residues long. Germline V gene sequence: CDR1 KGHDR, CDR2 SFDVKD. CDR3 nucleotide sequence: TGTGCCACCAGTGGGGGGGCCACCGGCTACGAGGGCTACTTCTTC. Translating it yields CATSGGATGYEGYFF.

The CDR3: CASSFRAAYGYTF. The CDR3 DNA follows: TGCGCCAGCAGCTTTAGGGCAGCCTATGGCTACACCTTC. V gene TRBV5-1 combines with J gene TRBJ1-2; D remains ambiguous. V lost 2 bases to trimming and J lost 4 bases, with 9 bases between them. Germline values: CDR1 SGHRS, CDR2 YFSETQ. CDR3 length: 13 amino acids.

This clonotype was observed at least ten times. The chain recombines TRBV19 with TRBJ1-4; D is perhaps TRBD1 (5 bases). The CDR3 sequence is 13 residues long. V was clipped by 3 bases and J by 8 bases, with 10 bases between them. CDR1 and CDR2 (germline): LNHDA, SQIVND (reference sequence). DNA of the CDR3: TGTGCCAGTAGTATTAAGAGGGGCGAAAAACTGTTTTTT. Translated, it gives CASSIKRGEKLFF.

V is TRBV12-3 or TRBV12-4 and J is TRBJ2-7; a possible D gene is TRBD1 (5 bases). This CDR3 has 14 amino acids. Trimming took off 2 bases at V and 3 bases at J, with 11 bases between the two ends. The CDR3 DNA reads TGTGCCAGCAGTTTATCAGGGCTAGTCTACGAGCAGTACTTC. Its translation: CASSLSGLVYEQYF.

The table lists this clonotype with a few counts. This clone may be a read error of a much larger clone one base away. The chain combines TRBV5-4 with TRBJ1-1, with TRBD1 matching 9 bases. The CDR3 has 15 amino acids. From germline, CDR1 is SGHNT and CDR2 YYREEE (reference sequence). CDR3 in amino acids: CASRRDRVRESEALF. The CDR3 DNA reads TGTGCCAGCAGACGGGACAGGGTACGGGAGTCTGAAGCTCTCTTT.